Below are 15 T cell receptor beta chains sequenced from a single sample in a study of Ad26.COV2.S vaccination and SARS-CoV-2 variants. Treatment indicated: roughly 18 received Ad26.COV2.S at low or high dose, single or two shots; roughly 5 received placebo; per-sample allocation not given. It was on day 63 after the first vaccine or placebo injection that samples were taken. The table came from immunoSEQ multiplex PCR; TCRdb's copy has only in-frame clones and leaves some out. Among about 320,000 clones listed, under 90% were seen once. The source was peripheral blood, collected in a trial of Ad26.COV2.S vaccine versus placebo. Receptors originate from a person between 18 and 65 years old who received the Ad26.COV2.S COVID-19 vaccine or a placebo.

This chain connects TRBV7-2 to TRBJ2-2; the match to TRBD2 covers 8 bases. The junction had 8 bases not matched to a gene; V was cut back by 5 bases and J by 3 bases. CDR3 length: 16 amino acids. CDR1 and CDR2 from the germline V gene are SGHTA and FQGNSA. CDR3 amino acids: CASSRTGTRYTGELFF. DNA of the CDR3: TGTGCCAGCAGCCGTACCGGGACTAGATACACCGGGGAGCTGTTTTTT.

The chain couples TRBV19 to TRBJ1-1, with 8 bases identical to TRBD1. J lost 4 bases, V lost 6 bases, and 4 bases had no gene match. This CDR3 region has 13 residues. Germline V gene sequence: CDR1 LNHDA, CDR2 SQIVND (reference sequence). The CDR3 loop reads CASSTDRGTEAFF. The CDR3 DNA follows: TGTGCCAGTAGCACTGACAGGGGCACTGAAGCTTTCTTT. Filled out from reference TRBV19 and TRBJ1-1, the complete variable domain reads DGGITQSPKYLFRKEGQNVTLSCEQNLNHDAMYWYRQDPGQGLRLIYYSQIVNDFQKGDIAEGYSVSREKKESFPLTVTSAQKNPTAFYLCASSTDRGTEAFFGQGTRLTVV.

The gene calls are TRBV7-3 and TRBJ1-1; 12 bases are shared with TRBD1. Germline CDR1 and CDR2: SGHTA and FQGTGA. The CDR3 length is 16 residues. V lost 8 bases and J lost 3; bases outside the gene matches: 10. The CDR3 protein is CASGSGTGGADTEAFF. The CDR3 DNA follows: TGTGCCAGCGGATCCGGGACAGGGGGCGCAGACACTGAAGCTTTCTTT.

The genes are TRBV5-1 and TRBJ2-1, with a tentative D call TRBD2 (5 bases). The length of the CDR3 is 17 residues. The V gene lost 6 bases and the J gene lost 0 bases, with 19 bases spanning the gap. CDR1 is SGHRS, CDR2 YFSETQ, per germline. DNA for the CDR3: TGCGCCAGCAAATTTGGAGACGGGGAATTCTCCTACAATGAGCAGTTCTTC. Translation gives CASKFGDGEFSYNEQFF.

This chain connects TRBV11-2 to TRBJ1-2; perhaps TRBD1 as D (6 bases). V dropped 2 bases and J dropped 13 bases, with 23 bases sitting between them. From germline, CDR1 is SGHAT and CDR2 FQNNGV. CDR3 length: 15 residues. The CDR3 sequence: CASSLPPGRVGGSTF. CDR3 DNA sequence: TGTGCCAGCAGCTTACCCCCCGGCAGGGTTGGGGGCAGCACCTTC.

This clone was found once. The CDR3 here is CASSPPGRLMNSEAFF. The CDR3 DNA sequence: TGTGCCAGCTCACCACCGGGGCGTTTGATGAATAGTGAGGCTTTCTTT. The rearrangement links TRBV18 to TRBJ1-1, with D maybe TRBD1 (5 bases). With 0 bases removed from V and 11 bases from J, the gap between germline ends came to 22 bases. Per germline, CDR1 KGHSH and CDR2 LQKENI. The CDR3 length is 16 residues.

The J gene is TRBJ1-6, the V gene TRBV6-6; D gene uncertain. V dropped 6 bases and J dropped 6 bases, with 6 bases sitting between them. CDR3 size: 12 residues. Germline lookup yields CDR1 MNHNY and CDR2 SVGAGI (reference sequence). CDR3 coding DNA: TGTGCCAGCAGCCCCACTAATTCACCCCTCCACTTT. As protein: CASSPTNSPLHF.

The V gene is TRBV12-5, the J gene TRBJ2-1, with TRBD2 matching 8 bases. This CDR3 comprises 15 residues. The trim removed 2 bases at V and 4 bases at J, leaving 4 bases unmatched. Germline V gene lookup returns CDR1 LGHNT and CDR2 FRNRAP. The CDR3 nucleotides read TGTGCTAGTGGTTTGCGGGCGGGGGGTTACAATGAGCAGTTCTTC. It is translated as CASGLRAGGYNEQFF. Full variable domain (rest looked up from reference TRBV12-5 and TRBJ2-1): DARVTQTPRHKVTEMGQEVTMRCQPILGHNTVFWYRQTMMQGLELLAYFRNRAPLDDSGMPKDRFSAEMPDATLATLKIQPSEPRDSAVYFCASGLRAGGYNEQFFGPGTRLTVL.

V gene TRBV9 combines with J gene TRBJ2-5, with 9 bases that match TRBD1. V lost 0 bases and J lost 1; bases outside the gene matches: 1. Per germline, CDR1 SGDLS and CDR2 YYNGEE. The CDR3 covers 15 residues. The CDR3: CASSVATGGQETQYF. In DNA, the CDR3 is TGTGCCAGCAGCGTAGCGACAGGGGGCCAAGAGACCCAGTACTTC.

The V and J genes are TRBV3-1 (or the pseudogene TRBV3-2) and TRBJ1-1, with D maybe TRBD1 (5 bases). V lost 2 bases and J 9 bases, leaving 10 bases between the germline ends. This CDR3 is built from 12 residues. Germline CDR1 is LGHDT and CDR2 is YNNKEL (reference sequence). The DNA for the CDR3 is TGTGCCAGCAGCCAATCTGGGACCCAAGCTTTCTTT. Translated, it gives CASSQSGTQAFF.

V gene TRBV7-6 combines with J gene TRBJ1-4; TRBD1 matches 10 bases. J was trimmed by 8 bases and V by 5 bases; bases with no gene match: 8. This CDR3 is built from 15 residues. CDR1 is SGHVS and CDR2 is FNYEAQ in the germline V gene. The CDR3 sequence: CASSPRQGAREKLFF. The CDR3 coding sequence is TGTGCCAGCAGCCCCAGACAGGGGGCGAGGGAAAAACTGTTTTTT.

V is TRBV27 and J is TRBJ1-3; 8 positions match TRBD1. Germline-derived CDR1 and CDR2 are MNHEY and SMNVEV (reference sequence). The CDR3 sequence is 15 residues long. V lost 4 bases to trimming and J lost 8 bases; unmatched junction nucleotides: 10. The CDR3 DNA reads as TGTGCCAGCAGTTCGACGACAGGGGCTGGTCACACCATATATTTT. Translated, it gives CASSSTTGAGHTIYF.

The gene calls are TRBV1 and TRBJ1-6. TRBV1 is a pseudogene. The CDR3 extends over 15 amino acids. This CDR3 is CTSSPRRSNNSPLHF. The CDR3 region has the DNA TGCACCAGCAGCCCCAGGAGGAGCAATAATTCACCCCTCCACTTT.

V usage is TRBV10-3 and J usage is TRBJ2-1, with D uncertain. Germline CDR1 is ENHRY and CDR2 is SYGVKD. The CDR3 extends over 14 amino acids. The ends were cut back, 0 bases at V and 4 bases at J, with 7 bases in the middle. In DNA form, the CDR3 reads TGTGCCATCAGTGAGTCGCTGGCGTACAATGAGCAGTTCTTC. Translation: CAISESLAYNEQFF.

The chain combines TRBV19 with TRBJ1-6; 10 nucleotides agree with TRBD1. There are 15 residues in the CDR3. V was pared by 3 bases and J by 6 bases, with 2 bases of the junction left unmatched. Germline CDR1 and CDR2: LNHDA and SQIVND (reference sequence). CDR3 amino acids: CASSIGTGVNSPLHF. Written as DNA, the CDR3 is TGTGCCAGTAGTATCGGGACAGGGGTTAATTCACCCCTCCACTTT. The variable domain in full, with the rest retrieved from reference TRBV19 and TRBJ1-6, is DGGITQSPKYLFRKEGQNVTLSCEQNLNHDAMYWYRQDPGQGLRLIYYSQIVNDFQKGDIAEGYSVSREKKESFPLTVTSAQKNPTAFYLCASSIGTGVNSPLHFGNGTRLTVT.